The 17 T cell receptor beta chains presented below share a single source sample, sequenced in a study of blood T cells in healthy people across ages. The use of a sample-barcoded 5' primer and a J-beta primer mix characterized a second PCR of 7 to 11 cycles. TCRdb reanalysed the 5' RACE reads using MiXCR and keeps one entry per CDR3 protein. The sample includes around 1,700,000 distinct CDR3 sequences, 28% of them seen just once. The material sequenced was blood. Receptors originate from a woman aged 25 to 39 in good health.

The gene calls are TRBV20-1 and TRBJ2-3; 8 positions agree with TRBD2. The germline V gene encodes CDR1 DFQATT and CDR2 SNEGSKA (reference sequence). Trimming at V came to 5 bases and at J to 9 bases, leaving 10 bases not matched to a gene. The CDR3 runs to 13 residues. CDR3 nucleotides: TGCAGTGCTTCAGGCACTAGCGGCGGAACGCAGTATTTT. This encodes CSASGTSGGTQYF.

There are many counts of this clonotype. The rearrangement uses TRBV29-1 and TRBJ2-1, with D possibly TRBD1 on 5 matching bases. Germline CDR1 reads SQVTM; CDR2 reads ANQGSEA. Trimming took 8 bases from V and 3 from J, leaving 8 bases between them. CDR3 length: 11 amino acids. The CDR3 loop is CSSRVYNEQFF. The DNA for the CDR3 is TGCAGCTCCAGGGTCTACAATGAGCAGTTCTTC.

The rearrangement links TRBV9 to TRBJ1-6, with 7 positions matching TRBD1. Germline CDR1 SGDLS, CDR2 YYNGEE. V dropped 4 bases and J dropped 5; count of bases not matched to a gene: 6. This CDR3 is 15 amino acids long. CDR3 DNA sequence: TGTGCCAGCAGCAGACAGACAGGGAATAATTCACCCCTCCACTTT. Protein product: CASSRQTGNNSPLHF.

The gene calls are TRBV18 and TRBJ2-5; 9 bases map to TRBD2. Losses at the gene ends were 6 bases for V and 11 bases for J; bases not matched to a gene: 13. The CDR3 spans 14 residues. Germline V gives CDR1 KGHSH, CDR2 LQKENI. The CDR3 reads CASSPRLADNEQYF. CDR3 nucleotide sequence: TGTGCCAGCTCGCCCCGACTAGCGGACAATGAGCAGTACTTC.

This clonotype occurred many times. V is TRBV10-3 and J is TRBJ2-1; tentatively, D is TRBD1 (6 bases). Trimming stripped 6 bases from V and 10 bases from J, with 16 bases between. The CDR3 contains 13 residues. Germline CDR1 reads ENHRY; CDR2 reads SYGVKD. CDR3 in DNA: TGTGCCATCAGCCAAACAGGGAGCAGCGAGCAGTTCTTC. It is translated as CAISQTGSSEQFF.

This clonotype was recorded a few times. The rearrangement joins TRBV21-1 to TRBJ2-4; the DNA was not compared with TRBD2, the D call given in the table. TRBV21-1 is an annotated pseudogene. This CDR3 has 17 amino acids. Here the CDR3 DNA reads TGTGCCAGCAGCAAAGAATGGGCTAGCGCTTCTCGGGACATTCAGTACTTC. It encodes CASSKEWASASRDIQYF.

V usage is TRBV20-1 and J usage is TRBJ2-1, with D perhaps matching TRBD2 (5 bases). The CDR3 has 10 residues. The germline CDR1 and CDR2 sequences are DFQATT and SNEGSKA (reference sequence). The V and J ends lost 1 base and 14 bases respectively, with 9 bases between them. CDR3 nucleotides: TGCAGTGCTAGAGGTGGGCGGGAGTTCTTC. Its protein product is CSARGGREFF.

This clonotype was picked up a small number of times. The genes are TRBV5-4 and TRBJ2-1; D remains unclear. Trimming left V 7 bases short and J 9 bases short, with 8 bases between. CDR1 SGHNT and CDR2 YYREEE come from the germline V gene (reference sequence). This CDR3 spans 10 amino acids. The CDR3 region is CASGDGEQFF. The CDR3 nucleotides are TGTGCCAGCGGCGACGGTGAGCAGTTCTTC.

This clonotype showed up many times. The chain joins TRBV5-1 to TRBJ2-4, with 8 bases lining up with TRBD2. Germline V lookup: CDR1 SGHRS, CDR2 YFSETQ. The V gene end was trimmed by 4 bases and the J gene end by 9 bases; junction bases not matched to a gene: 15. The CDR3 sequence is 16 residues long. The CDR3 coding sequence is TGCGCCAGCAGCATCGGGGTCCAAGGACTAGCCTCCATTCAGTACTTC. Residues: CASSIGVQGLASIQYF. Looking up the rest from reference TRBV5-1 and TRBJ2-4 gives the full variable domain: KAGVTQTPRYLIKTRGQQVTLSCSPISGHRSVSWYQQTPGQGLQFLFEYFSETQRNKGNFPGRFSGRQFSNSRSEMNVSTLELGDSALYLCASSIGVQGLASIQYFGAGTRLSVL.

The chain couples TRBV5-1 to TRBJ2-3, with 8 bases lining up with TRBD2. Germline-derived CDR1 and CDR2 are SGHRS and YFSETQ. The CDR3 has 15 residues. The junction had 2 bases not matched to a gene; V was cut back by 0 bases and J by 2 bases. CDR3 sequence: CASSLDGRATDTQYF. The DNA of the CDR3 is TGCGCCAGCAGCTTGGACGGGAGGGCCACAGATACGCAGTATTTT.

As concerns this clonotype: This may be a read error: a much more frequent sequence differs by one nucleotide. This chain links TRBV12-3 or TRBV12-4 with TRBJ2-3; TRBD2 matches 13 bases. This CDR3 has 15 residues. Trimming took 6 bases from V and 5 from J; bases not matched to a gene: 5. CDR3 sequence reads: CASSPLAGGVDTQYF. DNA for the CDR3: TGTGCCAGCAGCCCACTAGCGGGAGGGGTAGATACGCAGTATTTT.

Remarks on this clonotype: One base away lies a much larger clone, so this may be a sequencing read error. The chain recombines TRBV3-1 with TRBJ2-7, with TRBD2 identical over 8 bases. The CDR3 is 15 residues long. Germline V gene lookup returns CDR1 LGHDT and CDR2 YNNKEL (reference sequence). V lost 6 bases to trimming and J lost 2 bases; unmatched junction nucleotides: 9. CDR3 amino acids: CASSTRLAPTYEQYF. The CDR3 DNA is TGTGCCAGCAGTACAAGACTAGCGCCCACCTACGAGCAGTACTTC.

This clonotype was picked up many times. This rearrangement joins TRBV5-1 to TRBJ2-3; 8 nucleotides line up with TRBD1. The CDR3 covers 14 residues. Germline CDR1 is SGHRS and CDR2 is YFSETQ. Trimming removed 7 bases from V and 0 bases from J; junction bases left unmatched: 4. CDR3 residues: CASGRTGSTDTQYF. CDR3 nucleotides: TGCGCCAGCGGACGGACAGGGAGCACAGATACGCAGTATTTT. The full variable domain, with the rest looked up from reference TRBV5-1 and TRBJ2-3, is KAGVTQTPRYLIKTRGQQVTLSCSPISGHRSVSWYQQTPGQGLQFLFEYFSETQRNKGNFPGRFSGRQFSNSRSEMNVSTLELGDSALYLCASGRTGSTDTQYFGPGTRLTVL.

In the case of this clonotype: One end of the junction fails to match germline, which may point to a read error. The V and J genes are TRBV5-1 and TRBJ2-6; TRBD1 is a possible D gene (6 bases). Germline loops: CDR1 SGHRS, CDR2 YFSETQ. CDR3 length: 17 residues. CDR3 in amino acids: CASSFRGQTSGADVLTF. In DNA form, the CDR3 reads TGCGCCAGCAGCTTCAGAGGACAGACCTCTGGGGCCGACGTCCTGACTTTC.

The chain uses TRBV2 and TRBJ2-1; no reliable D call. Per germline, CDR1 SNHLY and CDR2 FYNNEI. V was pared by 7 bases and J by 1 base, with 8 bases between. This CDR3 contains 13 residues. CDR3 in amino acids: CASKEWSYNEQFF. The DNA of the CDR3 is TGTGCCAGCAAAGAATGGTCCTACAATGAGCAGTTCTTC.

This clonotype was detected ten times or more. This rearrangement joins TRBV6-1 to TRBJ2-5; D perhaps matches TRBD2 (6 bases). CDR1 is MNHNS and CDR2 is SASEGT in the germline V gene. Trimming left V 6 bases short and J 3 bases short, with 17 bases between. The CDR3 extends over 15 amino acids. CDR3 sequence reads: CASRTYGGAKETQYF. CDR3 coding DNA: TGTGCCAGCAGGACTTACGGGGGAGCGAAAGAGACCCAGTACTTC.

The chain carries TRBV7-9 and TRBJ2-5; possibly TRBD1 for D (5 bases). V lost 6 bases to trimming and J lost 1 base, with 18 bases between them. In germline, CDR1 is SEHNR, CDR2 FQNEAQ (reference sequence). This CDR3 spans 16 amino acids. CDR3 loop: CASSSYPLDIQETQYF. In DNA, the CDR3 is TGTGCCAGCAGTTCCTATCCGTTGGACATCCAAGAGACCCAGTACTTC.